This T cell receptor (beta chain) is drawn from a study of technical replicates of blood from a few donors. This clone was seen once. The CDR3 sequence is 15 residues long. Trimming removed 8 bases from V and 0 bases from J, with 13 bases in between. CDR1 SNHLY and CDR2 FYNNEI come from the germline V gene. This table comes from immunoSEQ multiplex PCR, and its TCRdb copy is limited to in-frame clones, with some not included. The data hold about 79,000 clones, with about 90% observed a single time. The chain has TRBV2 and TRBJ1-4; unclear D gene. Sequencing used T cells isolated from PBMCs. The origin of this receptor is a human donor in good health. Some clones in this sample may be carry-over from other donors' samples. The CDR3 sequence is CASCPIYATNEKLFF. The DNA for the CDR3 is TGTGCCAGCTGCCCTATCTATGCAACTAATGAAAAACTGTTTTTT.